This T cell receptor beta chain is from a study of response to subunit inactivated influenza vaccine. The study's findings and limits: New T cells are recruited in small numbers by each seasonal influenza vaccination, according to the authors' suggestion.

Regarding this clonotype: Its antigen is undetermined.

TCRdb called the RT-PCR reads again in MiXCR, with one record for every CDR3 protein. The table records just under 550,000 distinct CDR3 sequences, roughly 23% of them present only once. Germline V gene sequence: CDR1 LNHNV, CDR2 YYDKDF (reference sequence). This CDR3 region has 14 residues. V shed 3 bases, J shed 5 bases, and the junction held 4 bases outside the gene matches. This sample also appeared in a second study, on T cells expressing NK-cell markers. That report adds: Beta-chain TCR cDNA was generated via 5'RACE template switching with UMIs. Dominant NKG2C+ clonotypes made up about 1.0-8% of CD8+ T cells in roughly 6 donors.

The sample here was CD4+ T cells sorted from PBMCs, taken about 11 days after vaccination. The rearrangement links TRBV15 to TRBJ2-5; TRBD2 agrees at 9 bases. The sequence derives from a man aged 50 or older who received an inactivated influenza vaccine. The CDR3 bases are TGTGCCACCAGCAGGGGGACTAGCTGGGAGACCCAGTACTTC. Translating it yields CATSRGTSWETQYF.